The rows below give T cell receptor beta chains drawn from one sample of a study of cytotoxic CD8 clonotypes in ibrutinib-treated CLL. TCRdb's table, derived via immunoSEQ multiplex PCR, lists solely in-frame clones and lacks some. The sample shows hundreds of thousands of clones, about three quarters of them seen only once. Material: PBMCs, obtained after 12 months of ibrutinib treatment. Source of these receptors: a human donor with chronic lymphocytic leukemia. Both conserved end residues are part of each CDR3.

j_call: TRBJ2-7
v_call: TRBV27
cdr3_aa: CASSFPLGNEQYF

j_call: TRBJ1-2
v_call: TRBV5-1
cdr3_aa: CASSLNQGARYGYTF

j_call: TRBJ2-1
v_call: TRBV18
cdr3_aa: CASSPRGVSTDEQFF

j_call: TRBJ1-1
v_call: TRBV7-2
cdr3_aa: CASSRDFLAPEAFF

j_call: TRBJ2-7
v_call: TRBV28
cdr3_aa: CASSLFKTSSGTSEQYF

j_call: TRBJ1-4
v_call: TRBV6-6
cdr3_aa: CASSYSGGFNEKLFF

j_call: TRBJ2-7
v_call: TRBV6-6
cdr3_aa: CASSPSTGWEQYF

j_call: TRBJ1-1
v_call: TRBV29-1
cdr3_aa: CSVERKQGLGTEAFF

j_call: TRBJ2-2
v_call: TRBV7-9
cdr3_aa: CASSPRRLAGDYTGELFF

j_call: TRBJ1-1
v_call: TRBV7-2
cdr3_aa: CASSSTPGHLNTEAFF

j_call: TRBJ2-1
v_call: TRBV30
cdr3_aa: CAWSPGGRGEQFF

j_call: TRBJ2-1
v_call: TRBV9
cdr3_aa: CASSADSYNEQFF

j_call: TRBJ2-2
v_call: TRBV5-8
cdr3_aa: CASSFVLQGSGELFF

j_call: TRBJ2-3
v_call: TRBV30
cdr3_aa: CACSKTSGRFDTQYF

j_call: TRBJ1-4
v_call: TRBV18
cdr3_aa: CASSPRTGIPTSNEKLFF

j_call: TRBJ1-5
v_call: TRBV5-5
cdr3_aa: CASSPATGSNQPQHF

j_call: TRBJ1-2
v_call: TRBV30
cdr3_aa: CAWSAGTNINYGYTF

j_call: TRBJ1-5
v_call: TRBV19
cdr3_aa: CATVDRAHSNQPQHF

j_call: TRBJ1-1
v_call: TRBV9
cdr3_aa: CASSVVPETGEAFF

j_call: TRBJ1-5
v_call: TRBV12-5
cdr3_aa: CASGLADTGPNQPQHF

j_call: TRBJ1-6
v_call: TRBV30
cdr3_aa: CAWSIGYNSPLHF

j_call: TRBJ1-3
v_call: TRBV6-6
cdr3_aa: CASTAWGVSSGNTIYF

j_call: TRBJ1-2
v_call: TRBV30
cdr3_aa: CAWSGAPRGDYGYTF

j_call: TRBJ2-5
v_call: TRBV30
cdr3_aa: CAWSVGLAGQETQYF

j_call: TRBJ2-4
v_call: TRBV2
cdr3_aa: CASSDDKNIQYF

j_call: TRBJ1-1
v_call: TRBV30
cdr3_aa: CAWSVGRNTEAFF

j_call: TRBJ2-3
v_call: TRBV4-1
cdr3_aa: CASSQDSGGTDTQYF

j_call: TRBJ1-5
v_call: TRBV7-3
cdr3_aa: CASSFWGDQPQHF

j_call: TRBJ2-7
v_call: TRBV5-1
cdr3_aa: CASSTYAGYEQYF

j_call: TRBJ2-1
v_call: TRBV2
cdr3_aa: CASSLEKAGNEQFF

j_call: TRBJ2-1
v_call: TRBV19
cdr3_aa: CASRTLGSSYNEQFF

j_call: TRBJ1-3
v_call: TRBV12-5
cdr3_aa: CASLEVSGNTIYF

j_call: TRBJ1-2
v_call: TRBV28
cdr3_aa: CASSSPGQGFYGYTF

j_call: TRBJ2-5
v_call: TRBV5-1
cdr3_aa: CASSRQGPGELETQYF

j_call: TRBJ2-6
v_call: TRBV6-5
cdr3_aa: CASSREGTGANVLTF

j_call: TRBJ2-7
v_call: TRBV7-2
cdr3_aa: CASSMGASGRGEQYF

j_call: TRBJ1-1
v_call: TRBV18
cdr3_aa: CASSPATVTEAFF

j_call: TRBJ1-4
v_call: TRBV6-1
cdr3_aa: CASSVGRGNEKLFF

j_call: TRBJ1-2
v_call: TRBV6-1
cdr3_aa: CASSRTGTAYGYTF

j_call: TRBJ1-2
v_call: TRBV5-1
cdr3_aa: CASSPKQGEVGYTF

j_call: TRBJ2-1
v_call: TRBV5-6
cdr3_aa: CASSRLASEQFF

j_call: TRBJ2-7
v_call: TRBV29-1
cdr3_aa: CSVEDSPYEQYF

j_call: TRBJ1-5
v_call: TRBV6-6
cdr3_aa: CASSQQGGDSNQPQHF

j_call: TRBJ1-5
v_call: TRBV14
cdr3_aa: CASSQISKGFDNQPQHF

j_call: TRBJ2-7
v_call: TRBV19
cdr3_aa: CASSSSGTGPYEQYF

j_call: TRBJ1-2
v_call: TRBV9
cdr3_aa: CASSVGGGGYGYTF

j_call: TRBJ1-5
v_call: TRBV4-3
cdr3_aa: CASSPGQGANQPQHF

j_call: TRBJ1-1
v_call: TRBV18
cdr3_aa: CASSPRMNTEAFF

j_call: TRBJ2-3
v_call: TRBV2
cdr3_aa: CASSRQSSFTDTQYF

j_call: TRBJ1-1
v_call: TRBV18
cdr3_aa: CASSLSGNTEAFF

j_call: TRBJ2-3
v_call: TRBV29-1
cdr3_aa: CSVEGVGGPTDTQYF

j_call: TRBJ1-2
v_call: TRBV27
cdr3_aa: CASSFQPGRTNYGYTF

j_call: TRBJ2-1
v_call: TRBV11-2
cdr3_aa: CASSLLGGPNEQFF

j_call: TRBJ2-7
v_call: TRBV5-6
cdr3_aa: CASSLVGGLSSYEQYF

j_call: TRBJ2-2
v_call: TRBV30
cdr3_aa: CAWSVRSTGELFF

j_call: TRBJ2-6
v_call: TRBV15
cdr3_aa: CATSRFSGERPLWANVLTF

j_call: TRBJ2-7
v_call: TRBV5-1
cdr3_aa: CASSLVPGPYEQYF

j_call: TRBJ1-2
v_call: TRBV30
cdr3_aa: CAWTASDGAYGYTF